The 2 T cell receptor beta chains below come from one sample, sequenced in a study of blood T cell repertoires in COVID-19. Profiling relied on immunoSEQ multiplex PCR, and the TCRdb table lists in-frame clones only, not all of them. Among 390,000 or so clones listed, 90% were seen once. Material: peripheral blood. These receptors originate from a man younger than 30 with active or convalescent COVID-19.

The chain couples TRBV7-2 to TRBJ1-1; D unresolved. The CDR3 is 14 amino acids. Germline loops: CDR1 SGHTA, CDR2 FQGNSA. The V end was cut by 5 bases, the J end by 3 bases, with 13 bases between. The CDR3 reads CASSKQQVDTEAFF. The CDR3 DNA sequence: TGTGCCAGCAGCAAACAGCAGGTTGACACTGAAGCTTTCTTT.

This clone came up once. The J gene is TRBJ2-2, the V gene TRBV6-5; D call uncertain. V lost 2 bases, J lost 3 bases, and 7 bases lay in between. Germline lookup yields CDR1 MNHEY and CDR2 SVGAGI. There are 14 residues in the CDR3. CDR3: CASSYDIYTGELFF. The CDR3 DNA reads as TGTGCCAGCAGTTACGACATATACACCGGGGAGCTGTTTTTT.